This TCR beta chain was found in a study of blood T cell repertoires in COVID-19. The wider study: Sites in the United States, Italy and Spain provided acute and convalescent COVID-19 samples.

With respect to this clone: In the same sample, other DNA sequences code for this CDR3.

The V end lost 2 bases, the J end lost 7 bases, and 6 bases lay between the germline ends. CDR3 length: 12 amino acids. Germline V CDR1 and CDR2: MNHEY, SVGEGT. Authors' analysis steps: Counts of nucleated cells, estimated from reference gene primer amplification, were obtained. Profiled with immunoSEQ multiplex PCR; TCRdb holds only in-frame clones, not every one. V and J calls and clone size are as listed in that table; D and trimming were resolved from the DNA. The profile shows some 130,000 clones, approximately 90% of them singletons. This chain links TRBV6-2 or TRBV6-3 with TRBJ2-1, with D possibly being TRBD1 (5 bases). This clonotype was obtained from a man aged 60-69 years with active or convalescent COVID-19. What was sequenced was peripheral blood. In nucleotides, the CDR3 is TGTGCCAGCAGTTACCAGGGTAATGAGCAGTTCTTC. This encodes CASSYQGNEQFF.